The present TCR beta chain was sequenced within a study of blood T cells in healthy people across ages. The study's findings and limits: Underestimates were what the diversity estimates from one million T cells were considered to be.

V lost 6 bases, J lost 7 bases, and 7 bases stayed unmatched. CDR1 and CDR2 (germline): SGHTA, FQGNSA. This CDR3 contains 14 residues. The authors ran a second PCR of about 7 to 12 cycles using a sample-barcoded 5' primer and a J-beta primer mix. Every sample returned 3 million or more CDR3-containing paired-end reads. TCRdb redid the calling of the 5' RACE reads with MiXCR, one entry per CDR3 protein. The top ten clones hold about 3.8% of a sample with 1.4 million or so distinct CDR3 sequences, 40% to 45% of them seen once. About this clonotype itself: The target antigen is unknown.

PBMCs, at least 6.5 million per sample, were isolated. At least 5.5 micrograms of total RNA were extracted per sample. The chain joins TRBV7-2 to TRBJ2-3, with 10 positions matching TRBD2. The sample taken for sequencing was blood. The source is a woman younger than 35 in good health. CDR3 nucleotide sequence: TGTGCCAGCAGGTTTAGGACTAGCGGCAATACGCAGTATTTT. It specifies CASRFRTSGNTQYF.